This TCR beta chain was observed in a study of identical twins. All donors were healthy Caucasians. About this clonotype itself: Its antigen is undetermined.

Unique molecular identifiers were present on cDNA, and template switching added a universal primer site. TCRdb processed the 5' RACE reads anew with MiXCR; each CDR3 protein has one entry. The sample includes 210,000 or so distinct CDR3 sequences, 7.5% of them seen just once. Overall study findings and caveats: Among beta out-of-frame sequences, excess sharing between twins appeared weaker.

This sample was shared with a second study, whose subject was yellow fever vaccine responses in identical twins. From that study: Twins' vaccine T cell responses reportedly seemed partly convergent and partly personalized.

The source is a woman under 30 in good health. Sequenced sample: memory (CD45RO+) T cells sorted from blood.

The CDR3 here is CASSQVGGNEKLFF. Written as DNA, the CDR3 is TGCGCCAGCAGCCAAGTCGGAGGTAATGAAAAACTGTTTTTT. This chain uses TRBV4-1 with TRBJ1-4; D not resolved. Between the trimmed V and J ends, which lost 1 base and 4 bases, there was a span of 7 bases. The CDR3 totals 14 residues. Germline CDR1 MGHRA, CDR2 YSYEKL.